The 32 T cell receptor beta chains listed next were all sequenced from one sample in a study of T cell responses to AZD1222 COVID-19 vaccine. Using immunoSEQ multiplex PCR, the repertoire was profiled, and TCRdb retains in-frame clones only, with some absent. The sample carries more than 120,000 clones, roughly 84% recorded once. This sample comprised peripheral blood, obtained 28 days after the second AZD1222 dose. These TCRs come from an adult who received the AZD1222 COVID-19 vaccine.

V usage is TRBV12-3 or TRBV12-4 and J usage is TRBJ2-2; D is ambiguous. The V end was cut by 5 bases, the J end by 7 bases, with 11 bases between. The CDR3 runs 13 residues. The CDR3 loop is CASSLRRSGELFF. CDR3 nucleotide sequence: TGTGCCAGCAGTCTCAGACGGAGCGGGGAGCTGTTTTTT.

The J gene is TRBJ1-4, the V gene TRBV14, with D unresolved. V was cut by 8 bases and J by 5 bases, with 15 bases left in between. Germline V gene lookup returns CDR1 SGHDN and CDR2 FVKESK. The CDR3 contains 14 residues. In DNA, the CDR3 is TGTGCCAGCCACTGTGGGCCCCTCAATGAAAAACTGTTTTTT. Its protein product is CASHCGPLNEKLFF.

The CDR3 coding sequence is TGTGCCAGCAGTACCGACCGACAGGGAATCGGTGAAAAACTGTTTTTT. Amino acids: CASSTDRQGIGEKLFF. The chain has TRBV27 and TRBJ1-4, with 7 positions matching TRBD1. Germline V gene sequence: CDR1 MNHEY, CDR2 SMNVEV (reference sequence). CDR3 length equals 16 residues. V gave up 5 bases and J gave up 7 bases; unmatched junction bases: 13.

The CDR3, as DNA: TGTGCCAGCAGTCGGGACGTTTACGGCCAGCCCCAGCATTTT. This codes for CASSRDVYGQPQHF. The chain combines TRBV7-9 with TRBJ1-5, with a weak D call TRBD1 (5 bases). Between the trimmed V and J ends, which lost 6 bases and 7 bases, there was a span of 16 bases. The CDR3 loop spans 14 amino acids. CDR1 and CDR2 (germline): SEHNR, FQNEAQ (reference sequence).

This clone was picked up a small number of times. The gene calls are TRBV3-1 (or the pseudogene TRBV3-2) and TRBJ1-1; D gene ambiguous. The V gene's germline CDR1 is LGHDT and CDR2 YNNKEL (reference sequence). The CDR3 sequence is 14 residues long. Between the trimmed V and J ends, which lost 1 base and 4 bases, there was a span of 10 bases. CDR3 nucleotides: TGTGCCAGCAGCCAAGTCGGGAAACCCACTGAAGCTTTCTTT. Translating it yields CASSQVGKPTEAFF.

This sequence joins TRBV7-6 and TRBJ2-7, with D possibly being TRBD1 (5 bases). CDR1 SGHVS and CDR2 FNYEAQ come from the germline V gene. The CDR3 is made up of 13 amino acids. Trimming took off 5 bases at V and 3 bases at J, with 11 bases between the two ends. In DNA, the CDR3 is TGTGCCAGCAGCCCACAGGTCTTCTACGAGCAGTACTTC. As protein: CASSPQVFYEQYF.

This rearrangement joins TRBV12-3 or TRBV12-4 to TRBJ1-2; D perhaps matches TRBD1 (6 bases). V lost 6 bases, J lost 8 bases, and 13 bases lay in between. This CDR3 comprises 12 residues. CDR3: CASSNTGLGYTF. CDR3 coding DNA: TGTGCCAGCAGCAACACAGGGTTGGGCTACACCTTC.

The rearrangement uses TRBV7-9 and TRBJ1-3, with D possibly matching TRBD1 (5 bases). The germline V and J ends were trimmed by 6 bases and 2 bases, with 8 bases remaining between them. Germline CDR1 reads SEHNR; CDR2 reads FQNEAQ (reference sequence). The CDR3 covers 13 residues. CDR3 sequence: CASRLDTGNTIYF. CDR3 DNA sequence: TGTGCCAGCAGATTGGACACTGGAAACACCATATATTTT.

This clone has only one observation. The chain's CDR3 is CASSRPATNEKLFF. CDR3 in DNA: TGTGCCAGCAGTCGTCCCGCAACTAATGAAAAACTGTTTTTT. This sequence joins TRBV6-5 and TRBJ1-4; D remains unclear. V lost 5 bases and J lost 0, with 7 bases in between. This CDR3 has 14 residues. The germline gives CDR1 MNHEY, CDR2 SVGAGI.

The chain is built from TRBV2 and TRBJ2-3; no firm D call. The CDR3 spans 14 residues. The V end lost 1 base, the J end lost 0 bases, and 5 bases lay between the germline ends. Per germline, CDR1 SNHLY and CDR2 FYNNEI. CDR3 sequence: CASSEGLSTDTQYF. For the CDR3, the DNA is TGTGCCAGCAGTGAAGGCCTTAGCACAGATACGCAGTATTTT.

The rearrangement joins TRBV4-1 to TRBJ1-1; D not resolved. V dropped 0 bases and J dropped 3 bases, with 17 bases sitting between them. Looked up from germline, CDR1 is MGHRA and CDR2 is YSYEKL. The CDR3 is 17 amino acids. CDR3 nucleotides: TGCGCCAGCAGCCAAGATCCGGGTCGGGGAATGGACACTGAAGCTTTCTTT. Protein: CASSQDPGRGMDTEAFF.

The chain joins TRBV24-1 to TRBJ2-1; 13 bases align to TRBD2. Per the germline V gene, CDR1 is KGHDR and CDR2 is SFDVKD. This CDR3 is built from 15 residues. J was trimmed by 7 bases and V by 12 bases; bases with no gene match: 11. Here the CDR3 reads CAAGSGTSGTNEQFF. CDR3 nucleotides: TGTGCCGCGGGCAGCGGGACTAGCGGGACTAATGAGCAGTTCTTC.

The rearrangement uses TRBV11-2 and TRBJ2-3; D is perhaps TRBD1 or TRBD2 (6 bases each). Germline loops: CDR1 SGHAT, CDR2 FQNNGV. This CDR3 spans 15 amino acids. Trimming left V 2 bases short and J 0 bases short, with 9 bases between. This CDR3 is CASSLRGDSTDTQYF. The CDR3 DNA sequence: TGTGCCAGCAGCTTAAGGGGGGACAGCACAGATACGCAGTATTTT.

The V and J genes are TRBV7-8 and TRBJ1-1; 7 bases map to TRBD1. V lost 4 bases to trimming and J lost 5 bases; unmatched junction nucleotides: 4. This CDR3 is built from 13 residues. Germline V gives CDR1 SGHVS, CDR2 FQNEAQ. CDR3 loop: CASSWDSGTEAFF. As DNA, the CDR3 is TGTGCCAGCAGCTGGGACAGTGGGACTGAAGCTTTCTTT.

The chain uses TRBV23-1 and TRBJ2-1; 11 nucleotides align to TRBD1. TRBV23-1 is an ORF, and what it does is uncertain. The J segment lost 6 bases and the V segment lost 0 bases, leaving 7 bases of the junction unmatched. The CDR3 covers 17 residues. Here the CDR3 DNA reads TGCGCCAGCAGTCAATCGGGCAGGACAGGGGGCTTCAATGAGCAGTTCTTC. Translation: CASSQSGRTGGFNEQFF.

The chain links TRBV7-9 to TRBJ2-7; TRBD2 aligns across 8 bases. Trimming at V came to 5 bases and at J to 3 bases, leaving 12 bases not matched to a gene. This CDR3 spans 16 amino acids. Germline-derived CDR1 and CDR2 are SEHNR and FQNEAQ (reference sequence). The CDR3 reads CASSTGTSRNYYEQYF. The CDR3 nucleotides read TGTGCCAGCAGCACCGGGACTAGTCGGAATTACTACGAGCAGTACTTC. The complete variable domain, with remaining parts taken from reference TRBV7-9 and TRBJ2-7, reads DTGVSQNPRHKITKRGQNVTFRCDPISEHNRLYWYRQTLGQGPEFLTYFQNEAQLEKSRLLSDRFSAERPKGSFSTLEIQRTEQGDSAMYLCASSTGTSRNYYEQYFGPGTRLTVT.

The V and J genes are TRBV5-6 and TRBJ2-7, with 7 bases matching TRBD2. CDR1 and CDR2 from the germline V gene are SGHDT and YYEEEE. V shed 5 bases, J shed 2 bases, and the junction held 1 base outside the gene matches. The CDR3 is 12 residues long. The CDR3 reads CASRAGPYEQYF. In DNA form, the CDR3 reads TGTGCCAGCAGAGCGGGACCCTACGAGCAGTACTTC. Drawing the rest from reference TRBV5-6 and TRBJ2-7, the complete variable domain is DAGVTQSPTHLIKTRGQQVTLRCSPKSGHDTVSWYQQALGQGPQFIFQYYEEEERQRGNFPDRFSGHQFPNYSSELNVNALLLGDSALYLCASRAGPYEQYFGPGTRLTVT.

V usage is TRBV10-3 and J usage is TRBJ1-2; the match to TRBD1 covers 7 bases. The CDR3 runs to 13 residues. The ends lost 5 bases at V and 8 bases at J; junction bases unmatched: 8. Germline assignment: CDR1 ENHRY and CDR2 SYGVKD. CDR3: CAISPDRAGGYTF. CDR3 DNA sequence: TGTGCCATCAGTCCTGACAGGGCTGGCGGCTACACCTTC.

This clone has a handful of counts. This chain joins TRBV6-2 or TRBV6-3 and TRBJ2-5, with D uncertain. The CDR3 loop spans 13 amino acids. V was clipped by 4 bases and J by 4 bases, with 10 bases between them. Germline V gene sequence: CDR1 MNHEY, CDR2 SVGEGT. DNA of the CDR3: TGTGCCAGCAGTTGGCGGATAGGAGAGACCCAGTACTTC. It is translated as CASSWRIGETQYF.

CDR3 nucleotides: TGCGCCAGCAGCCAAGATCTCAGCAGACCAACGAACACTGAAGCTTTCTTT. Translated, it gives CASSQDLSRPTNTEAFF. J is TRBJ1-1 and V is TRBV4-1; no clear D gene. Per the germline V gene, CDR1 is MGHRA and CDR2 is YSYEKL. The CDR3 is 17 residues long. V lost 0 bases and J lost 1, with 15 bases in between.

The CDR3 sequence is CASSPGLQETQYF. CDR3 coding DNA: TGCGCCAGCAGCCCGGGACTCCAAGAGACCCAGTACTTC. The chain has TRBV5-1 and TRBJ2-5; D might be TRBD2 (6 bases). Germline lookup yields CDR1 SGHRS and CDR2 YFSETQ. This CDR3 has 13 amino acids. V was pared by 4 bases and J by 1 base, with 8 bases between.

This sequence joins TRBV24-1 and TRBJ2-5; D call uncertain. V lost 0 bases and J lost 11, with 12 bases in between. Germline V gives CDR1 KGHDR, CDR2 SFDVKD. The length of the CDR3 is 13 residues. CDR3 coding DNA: TGTGCCACCAGTGATTTGACCCCTAACCCTCAGTACTTC. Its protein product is CATSDLTPNPQYF.

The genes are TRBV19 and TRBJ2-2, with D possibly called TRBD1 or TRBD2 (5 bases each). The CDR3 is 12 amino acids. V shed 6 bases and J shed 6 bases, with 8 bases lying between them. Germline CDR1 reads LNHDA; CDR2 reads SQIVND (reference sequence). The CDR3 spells CASRRGPGELFF. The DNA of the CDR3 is TGTGCCAGTAGGAGGGGACCCGGGGAGCTGTTTTTT.

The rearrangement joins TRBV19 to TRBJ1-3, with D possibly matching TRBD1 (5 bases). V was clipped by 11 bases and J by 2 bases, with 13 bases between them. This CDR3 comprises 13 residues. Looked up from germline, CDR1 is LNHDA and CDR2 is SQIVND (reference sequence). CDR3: CAAGTVPGNTIYF. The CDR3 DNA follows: TGTGCCGCCGGGACCGTCCCTGGAAACACCATATATTTT.

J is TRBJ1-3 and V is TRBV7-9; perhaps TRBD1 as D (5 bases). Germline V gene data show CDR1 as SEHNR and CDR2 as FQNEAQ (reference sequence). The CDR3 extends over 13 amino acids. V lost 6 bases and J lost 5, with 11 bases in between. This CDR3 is CASRLQGRNTIYF. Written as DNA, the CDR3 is TGTGCCAGCAGGCTCCAGGGAAGAAACACCATATATTTT.

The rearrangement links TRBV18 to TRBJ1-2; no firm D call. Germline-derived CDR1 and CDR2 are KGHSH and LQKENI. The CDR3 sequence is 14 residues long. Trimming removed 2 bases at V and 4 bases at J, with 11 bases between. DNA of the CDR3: TGTGCCAGCTCACCATCTTCACAGAGCTATGGCTACACCTTC. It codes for CASSPSSQSYGYTF.

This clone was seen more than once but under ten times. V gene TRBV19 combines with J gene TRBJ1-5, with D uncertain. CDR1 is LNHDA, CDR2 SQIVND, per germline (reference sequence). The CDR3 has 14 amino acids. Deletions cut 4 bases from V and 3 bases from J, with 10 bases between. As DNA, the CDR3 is TGTGCCAGTAGTACTACCCCCTTCAATCAGCCCCAGCATTTT. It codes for CASSTTPFNQPQHF.

CDR3 nucleotides: TGTGCCAGCAGCTTGGGACAGGGGTGGGATGAGCAGTACTTC. It is translated as CASSLGQGWDEQYF. V gene TRBV5-6 combines with J gene TRBJ2-7, with 8 bases identical to TRBD1. Trimming cost V 0 bases and J 7 bases; bases outside gene matches: 6. Germline CDR1 reads SGHDT; CDR2 reads YYEEEE. The CDR3 is 14 amino acids.

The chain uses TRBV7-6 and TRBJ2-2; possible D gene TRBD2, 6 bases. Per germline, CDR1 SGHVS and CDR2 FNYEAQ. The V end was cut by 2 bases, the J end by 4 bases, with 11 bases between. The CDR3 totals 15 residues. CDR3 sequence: CASSLPQGGTGELFF. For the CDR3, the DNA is TGTGCCAGCAGCTTACCCCAGGGAGGCACCGGGGAGCTGTTTTTT.

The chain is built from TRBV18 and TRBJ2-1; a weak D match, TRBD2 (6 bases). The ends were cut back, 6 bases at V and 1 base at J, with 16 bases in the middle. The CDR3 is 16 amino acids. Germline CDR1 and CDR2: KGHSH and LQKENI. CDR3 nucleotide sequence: TGTGCCAGCTCCAATCCGGGACTCCATTCCTACAATGAGCAGTTCTTC. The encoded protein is CASSNPGLHSYNEQFF.

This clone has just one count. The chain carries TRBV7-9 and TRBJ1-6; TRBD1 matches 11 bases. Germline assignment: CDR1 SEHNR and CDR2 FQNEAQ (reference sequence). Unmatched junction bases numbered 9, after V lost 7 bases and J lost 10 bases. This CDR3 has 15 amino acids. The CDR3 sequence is CASTPGTGGNSPLHF. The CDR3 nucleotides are TGTGCCAGCACCCCCGGGACAGGGGGTAACTCACCCCTCCACTTT.

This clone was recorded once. The DNA of the CDR3 is TGTGCCAGCAGTTCCGGACCGATCTATGGCTACACCTTC. Protein: CASSSGPIYGYTF. The chain recombines TRBV28 with TRBJ1-2; D is uncertain. The CDR3 loop spans 13 amino acids. CDR1 is MDHEN and CDR2 is SYDVKM in the germline V gene. Trimming left V 4 bases short and J 4 bases short, with 10 bases between.